Following are 27 T cell receptor beta chains from one sample sequenced in a study of regulatory and conventional T cells in RAG deficiency. TCRdb's copy holds only in-frame clones and misses some; the assay was immunoSEQ multiplex PCR. The table records 45,000 to 50,000 clones, approximately 90% of them present only once. Genomic DNA came from blood conventional CD4+ T cells gated CD25-low CD127-high. These data were also filed under a second study, of regulatory T cells. That paper notes: The primer mix had 52 TRBV and 13 TRBJ primers.

The source material was CD4+ effector T cells sorted from blood. The receptor set was obtained from a human donor in good health.

This clone was counted once. The chain joins TRBV6-1 to TRBJ2-5; 10 nucleotides align to TRBD2. The germline gives CDR1 MNHNS, CDR2 SASEGT. V lost 4 bases, J lost 2 bases, and 4 bases stayed unmatched. This CDR3 spans 15 amino acids. The CDR3 loop is CASSGIAGGQETQYF. The CDR3 DNA is TGTGCCAGCAGTGGAATAGCGGGGGGACAAGAGACCCAGTACTTC.

This chain links TRBV28 with TRBJ1-1, with TRBD1 matching over 9 bases. Trimming removed 9 bases from V and 5 bases from J; junction bases left unmatched: 4. CDR3 length: 12 residues. CDR1 MDHEN and CDR2 SYDVKM come from the germline V gene. CDR3 protein: CASGQGRTEAFF. The DNA for the CDR3 is TGTGCCAGTGGACAGGGGAGGACTGAAGCTTTCTTT.

This chain's CDR3 is CASRGSGANVLTF. The CDR3 coding sequence is TGTGCCAGCCGGGGCTCTGGGGCCAACGTCCTGACTTTC. This sequence joins TRBV28 and TRBJ2-6; tentative D call: TRBD2 (5 bases). The germline CDR1 and CDR2 sequences are MDHEN and SYDVKM. This CDR3 contains 13 residues. The germline V and J ends were trimmed by 8 bases and 0 bases, with 5 bases remaining between them.

In regard to this clone: This sample includes further DNA sequences coding for the same CDR3. The CDR3 spells CASSLSGARVTTQYF. CDR3 in DNA: TGTGCCAGCAGCTTAAGCGGGGCCCGCGTGACTACGCAGTATTTT. The chain carries TRBV5-4 and TRBJ2-3; TRBD2 matches at 7 bases. Trimming at V came to 2 bases and at J to 8 bases, leaving 11 bases not matched to a gene. CDR3 length equals 15 residues. Germline CDR1 reads SGHNT; CDR2 reads YYREEE (reference sequence).

The rearrangement uses TRBV7-2 and TRBJ2-5; no clear D gene. Per the germline V gene, CDR1 is SGHTA and CDR2 is FQGNSA. The V end lost 3 bases, the J end lost 9 bases, and 14 bases lay between the germline ends. The CDR3 spans 13 residues. The chain's CDR3 is CASSFPPSMAQYF. DNA of the CDR3: TGTGCCAGCAGCTTTCCCCCCAGTATGGCCCAGTACTTC.

This chain links TRBV7-2 with TRBJ2-3; D is possibly TRBD2 (7 bases). This CDR3 spans 16 amino acids. The germline V gene has CDR1 SGHTA and CDR2 FQGNSA. V lost 5 bases and J lost 1, with 16 bases in between. This CDR3 is CASSPRGGGGTDTQYF. DNA of the CDR3: TGTGCCAGCAGCCCTCGGGGAGGGGGGGGCACAGATACGCAGTATTTT.

The chain uses TRBV7-8 and TRBJ2-1; no reliable D call. Germline assignment: CDR1 SGHVS and CDR2 FQNEAQ. Trimming cost V 1 base and J 1 base, with 14 bases left between them. The CDR3 has 17 amino acids. The CDR3 protein is CASSLGSSRGSYNEQFF. The CDR3 DNA sequence: TGTGCCAGCAGCTTAGGGAGCTCCCGTGGGTCCTACAATGAGCAGTTCTTC. The full variable domain, rest sourced from reference TRBV7-8 and TRBJ2-1, is GAGVSQSPRYKVAKRGQDVALRCDPISGHVSLFWYQQALGQGPEFLTYFQNEAQLDKSGLPSDRFFAERPEGSVSTLKIQRTQQEDSAVYLCASSLGSSRGSYNEQFFGPGTRLTVL.

The chain uses TRBV18 and TRBJ1-2; D is unresolved. Deletions cut 3 bases from V and 9 bases from J, with 11 bases between. The CDR3 runs to 12 residues. Germline-derived CDR1 and CDR2 are KGHSH and LQKENI. The CDR3 DNA follows: TGTGCCAGCTCACCCCCGGCCGGTAGCTACACCTTC. The encoded protein is CASSPPAGSYTF.

With respect to this clone: In the same sample, other DNA sequences code for this CDR3. The chain joins TRBV19 to TRBJ1-2; 9 bases line up with TRBD1. The CDR3 sequence is 17 residues long. Per germline, CDR1 LNHDA and CDR2 SQIVND (reference sequence). Trimming at V came to 3 bases and at J to 2 bases, leaving 10 bases not matched to a gene. The CDR3 protein is CASSMWARDRENYGYTF. CDR3 nucleotide sequence: TGTGCCAGTAGTATGTGGGCCCGGGACAGGGAGAACTATGGCTACACCTTC.

This clone has just one count. As DNA, the CDR3 is TGTGCCGCCCCGGGACTCCGAACTCCCAAACTAAGCAATCAGCCCCAGCATTTT. Amino acids: CAAPGLRTPKLSNQPQHF. The chain joins TRBV25-1 to TRBJ1-5; possible D gene TRBD1, 5 bases. This CDR3 region has 18 residues. Germline V CDR1 and CDR2: MGHDK, SYGVNS. V was cut by 11 bases and J by 1 base, with 27 bases left in between.

The CDR3 DNA reads as TGTGCCACCAGCAGACCCCGTGGACAGGGTAGGGAAAAACTGTTTTTT. This codes for CATSRPRGQGREKLFF. The gene calls are TRBV15 and TRBJ1-4; TRBD1 agrees at 8 bases. The germline CDR1 and CDR2 sequences are LNHNV and YYDKDF (reference sequence). This CDR3 has 16 residues. The junction had 10 bases not matched to a gene; V was cut back by 2 bases and J by 8 bases.

This chain uses TRBV19 with TRBJ1-5; 9 bases map to TRBD1. CDR1 is LNHDA and CDR2 is SQIVND in the germline V gene (reference sequence). This CDR3 comprises 15 residues. The V segment lost 5 bases and the J segment 7 bases; nucleotides outside the gene matches: 9. CDR3 region: CASSLRGTGWQPQHF. CDR3 sequence (DNA): TGTGCCAGTAGTCTTAGGGGGACAGGGTGGCAGCCCCAGCATTTT.

The V and J genes are TRBV27 and TRBJ2-5; D not resolved. V gave up 5 bases and J gave up 2 bases, with 12 bases separating them. Looked up from germline, CDR1 is MNHEY and CDR2 is SMNVEV (reference sequence). The CDR3 spans 14 residues. CDR3 coding DNA: TGTGCCAGCAGTCCTAGACTGGTACAAGAGACCCAGTACTTC. This encodes CASSPRLVQETQYF.

A word on this clone: An end of the junction does not agree with germline; a read error may underlie this. The V gene is TRBV28, the J gene TRBJ2-1; no clear D. Germline V lookup: CDR1 MDHEN, CDR2 SYDVKM. There are 11 residues in the CDR3. This CDR3 reads CASSGYNGQFF. The CDR3 coding sequence is TGTGCCAGCAGCGGGTACAATGGGCAGTTCTTC.

There are a few counts of this clone. The chain combines TRBV6-5 with TRBJ2-1, with D perhaps assigned TRBD1 or TRBD2 (5 bases each). From germline, CDR1 is MNHEY and CDR2 SVGAGI. Trimming pared 4 bases from V and 3 bases from J, leaving 16 bases between. This CDR3 region has 16 residues. For the CDR3, the DNA is TGTGCCAGCAGTTCCCCCGGGACCTCGATCTACAATGAGCAGTTCTTC. This encodes CASSSPGTSIYNEQFF.

The gene calls are TRBV6-1 and TRBJ1-1, with D unresolved. V shed 2 bases and J shed 1 base, with 8 bases lying between them. Germline V gene sequence: CDR1 MNHNS, CDR2 SASEGT. This CDR3 is built from 14 residues. CDR3 nucleotides: TGTGCCAGCAGTGAACGGCAGGCGAACACTGAAGCTTTCTTT. Translating gives CASSERQANTEAFF.

V usage is TRBV11-3 and J usage is TRBJ1-1, with D possibly TRBD1 on 5 matching bases. CDR1 is SGHNT and CDR2 is YENEEA in the germline V gene. Trimming pared 1 base from V and 4 bases from J, leaving 13 bases between. CDR3 length equals 15 residues. The CDR3 DNA sequence: TGTGCCAGCAGCTTAGGGGGAGGGGCTGGCACTGAAGCTTTCTTT. Translated, it gives CASSLGGGAGTEAFF.

The chain links TRBV7-6 to TRBJ1-2, with D uncertain. Per the germline V gene, CDR1 is SGHVS and CDR2 is FNYEAQ. Trimming left V 1 base short and J 5 bases short, with 8 bases between. The CDR3 totals 13 residues. CDR3 region: CASSLGRFYGYTF. CDR3 in DNA: TGTGCCAGCAGCTTAGGAAGGTTTTATGGCTACACCTTC. Based on the CDR3 plus reference TRBV7-6 and TRBJ1-2, the full variable domain is GAGVSQSPRYKVTKRGQDVALRCDPISGHVSLYWYRQALGQGPEFLTYFNYEAQQDKSGLPNDRFSAERPEGSISTLTIQRTEQRDSAMYRCASSLGRFYGYTFGSGTRLTVV.

The V gene is TRBV19, the J gene TRBJ1-4; TRBD1 might be the D (5 bases). Germline loops: CDR1 LNHDA, CDR2 SQIVND (reference sequence). CDR3 length: 14 amino acids. Between the trimmed V and J ends, which lost 7 bases and 9 bases, there was a span of 18 bases. The CDR3 nucleotides read TGTGCCAGTATATCCGGGGGAGCGGGGAAAAAACTGTTTTTT. As protein: CASISGGAGKKLFF.

The V gene is TRBV5-1, the J gene TRBJ2-7, with D possibly TRBD2 on 5 matching bases. The CDR3 is made up of 14 amino acids. CDR1 is SGHRS and CDR2 is YFSETQ in the germline V gene. V was shortened by 5 bases and J by 2 bases, with 14 bases between the two germline ends. In DNA, the CDR3 is TGCGCCAGCAGAGAAGGCGTCGGGACCTACGAGCAGTACTTC. Amino acid sequence: CASREGVGTYEQYF.

The rearrangement uses TRBV2 and TRBJ1-5; D remains unclear. The CDR3 is made up of 13 amino acids. V lost 5 bases and J lost 2, with 7 bases in between. CDR1 and CDR2 (germline): SNHLY, FYNNEI. Here the CDR3 DNA reads TGTGCCAGCAGTCCCTTAGGCAATCAGCCCCAGCATTTT. It yields the protein CASSPLGNQPQHF.

The table lists this clone with a count of one. This chain uses TRBV27 with TRBJ2-3, with a tentative D call TRBD2 (5 bases). The germline V gene has CDR1 MNHEY and CDR2 SMNVEV (reference sequence). The length of the CDR3 is 15 residues. Deletions cut 7 bases from V and 6 bases from J, with 20 bases between. The chain's CDR3 is CASTDPVLVGDTQYF. Written as DNA, the CDR3 is TGTGCCAGCACTGATCCGGTACTAGTAGGTGATACGCAGTATTTT.

The CDR3 here is CAWTSLRGTGELFF. The CDR3 DNA sequence: TGTGCCTGGACATCCCTCAGGGGGACCGGGGAGCTGTTTTTT. The chain employs TRBV30 and TRBJ2-2; the match to TRBD1 covers 7 bases. Germline loops: CDR1 GTSNPN, CDR2 SVGIG (reference sequence). V shed 4 bases and J 5 bases; nucleotides not matched to a gene: 7. The CDR3 is 14 amino acids.

The V call is TRBV25-1, the J call TRBJ2-1; 13 nucleotides line up with TRBD2. CDR1 is MGHDK and CDR2 is SYGVNS in the germline V gene. V shed 5 bases and J 9 bases; nucleotides not matched to a gene: 7. The CDR3 sequence is 15 residues long. CDR3 sequence (DNA): TGTGCCAGCAGTCGGACTAGCGGGAGTCAGCGTGAGCAGTTCTTC. It yields the protein CASSRTSGSQREQFF. Full variable domain (outside the CDR3, taken from reference TRBV25-1 and TRBJ2-1): EADIYQTPRYLVIGTGKKITLECSQTMGHDKMYWYQQDPGMELHLIHYSYGVNSTEKGDLSSESTVSRIRTEHFPLTLESARPSHTSQYLCASSRTSGSQREQFFGPGTRLTVL.

The V call is TRBV5-4, the J call TRBJ2-3; TRBD2 might be the D (6 bases). CDR3 size: 13 residues. Trimming took off 3 bases at V and 5 bases at J, with 10 bases between the two ends. Germline CDR1 SGHNT, CDR2 YYREEE (reference sequence). DNA of the CDR3: TGTGCCAGCAGCTCCGGGGGTAAAGATACGCAGTATTTT. Translating it yields CASSSGGKDTQYF.

The V gene is TRBV5-1, the J gene TRBJ1-1; a weak D match, TRBD1 (5 bases). Germline V gives CDR1 SGHRS, CDR2 YFSETQ. Trimming took off 4 bases at V and 6 bases at J, with 13 bases between the two ends. The CDR3 is 13 amino acids. In nucleotides, the CDR3 is TGCGCCAGCAGCCCTACGGGGGGGGCTGAAGCTTTCTTT. It yields the protein CASSPTGGAEAFF.

The J gene is TRBJ1-3, the V gene TRBV5-8; D is unresolved. Trimming pared 0 bases from V and 0 bases from J, leaving 13 bases between. This CDR3 spans 17 amino acids. Germline CDR1 SGHTS, CDR2 YDEGEE. CDR3 region: CASSLGVSVNSGNTIYF. The CDR3 nucleotides read TGTGCCAGCAGCTTGGGTGTCTCCGTAAACTCTGGAAACACCATATATTTT.